This T cell receptor beta chain was sequenced during a study of shared T cell receptors in the human thymus. V dropped 0 bases and J dropped 5; count of bases not matched to a gene: 7. This CDR3 has 17 residues. Germline-derived CDR1 and CDR2 are SGHDN and FVKESK. Repertoires were generated with immunoSEQ multiplex PCR, while TCRdb's copy carries only in-frame clones and drops some. Counted here are roughly 710,000 clones, 80% to 90% occurring once; the ten biggest clones make up over 0.008%. This sample was also put to use in a study of human thymus T cells. From that study: Thymic and blood repertoires seemed to show skewed V and J gene use.

The sample was thymocytes. The V call is TRBV14, the J call TRBJ1-6; the match to TRBD1 covers 7 bases. The source is a girl under three years old with a congenital heart defect. For the CDR3, the DNA is TGTGCCAGCAGCCAAGATAAAGGGGGCGCAGATAATTCACCCCTCCACTTT. Translation: CASSQDKGGADNSPLHF. Based on the CDR3 plus reference TRBV14 and TRBJ1-6, the full variable domain is EAGVTQFPSHSVIEKGQTVTLRCDPISGHDNLYWYRRVMGKEIKFLLHFVKESKQDESGMPNNRFLAERTGGTYSTLKVQPAELEDSGVYFCASSQDKGGADNSPLHFGNGTRLTVT.